In its sample, the clone carrying this T cell receptor (beta chain) was seen a few times. Drawing of peripheral blood yielded about 9.8 milliliters from each donor. The sample belongs to a study of blood T cells in healthy people across ages. The V segment lost 2 bases and the J segment 6 bases; nucleotides outside the gene matches: 7. The V gene's germline CDR1 is SGHTA and CDR2 FQGNSA. The CDR3 has 14 residues. A second PCR, run for about 6 to 11 cycles, used a sample-barcoded 5' primer plus a J-beta primer mix. Via MiXCR, TCRdb re-called the 5' RACE reads, giving one row per CDR3 protein. The sample lists approximately 1,700,000 distinct CDR3 sequences, approximately 40% occurring once.

This chain joins TRBV7-2 and TRBJ2-7; 7 bases fit TRBD1. Sequencing input: blood. The clonotype comes from a human donor in good health. CDR3: CASSLLRGPSEQYF. The CDR3 DNA sequence: TGTGCCAGCAGCTTACTGAGGGGGCCATCCGAGCAGTACTTC.